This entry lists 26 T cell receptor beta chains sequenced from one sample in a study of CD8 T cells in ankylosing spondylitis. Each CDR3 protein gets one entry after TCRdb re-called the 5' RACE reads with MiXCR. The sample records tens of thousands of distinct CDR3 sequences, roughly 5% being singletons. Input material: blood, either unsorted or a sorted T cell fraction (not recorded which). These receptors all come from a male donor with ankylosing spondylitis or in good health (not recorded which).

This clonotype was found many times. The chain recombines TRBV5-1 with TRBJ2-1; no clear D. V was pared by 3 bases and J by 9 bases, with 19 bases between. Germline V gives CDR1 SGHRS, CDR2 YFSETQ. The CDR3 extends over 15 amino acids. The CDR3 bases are TGCGCCAGCAGCTCGATAAGTCCTACAAAGGGTGAGCAGTTCTTC. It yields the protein CASSSISPTKGEQFF.

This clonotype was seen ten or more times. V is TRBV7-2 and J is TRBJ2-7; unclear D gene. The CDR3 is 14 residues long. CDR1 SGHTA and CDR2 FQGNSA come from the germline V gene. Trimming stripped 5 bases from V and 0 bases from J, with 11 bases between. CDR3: CASSTGPNSYEQYF. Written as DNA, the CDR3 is TGTGCCAGCAGCACGGGTCCCAACTCCTACGAGCAGTACTTC. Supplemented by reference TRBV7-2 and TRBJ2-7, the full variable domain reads GAGVSQSPSNKVTEKGKDVELRCDPISGHTALYWYRQSLGQGLEFLIYFQGNSAPDKSGLPSDRFSAERTGGSVSTLTIQRTQQEDSAVYLCASSTGPNSYEQYFGPGTRLTVT.

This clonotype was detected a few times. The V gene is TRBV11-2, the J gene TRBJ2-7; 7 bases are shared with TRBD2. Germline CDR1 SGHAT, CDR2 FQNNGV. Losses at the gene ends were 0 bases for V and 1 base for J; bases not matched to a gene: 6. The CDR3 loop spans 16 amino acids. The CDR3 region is CASSLDLGGGSYEQYF. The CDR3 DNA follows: TGTGCCAGCAGCTTAGATCTTGGGGGGGGGTCCTACGAGCAGTACTTC.

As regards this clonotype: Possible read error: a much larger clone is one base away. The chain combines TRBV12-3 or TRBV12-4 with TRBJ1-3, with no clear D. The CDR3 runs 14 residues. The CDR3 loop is CVSRRAASGNTIYF. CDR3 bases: TGTGTCAGCAGAAGGGCAGCCTCTGGAAACACCATATATTTT.

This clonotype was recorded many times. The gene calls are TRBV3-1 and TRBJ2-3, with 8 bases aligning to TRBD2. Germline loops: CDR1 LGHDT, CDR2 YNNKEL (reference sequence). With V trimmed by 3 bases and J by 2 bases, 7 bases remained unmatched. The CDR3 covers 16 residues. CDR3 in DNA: TGTGCCAGCAGCCAGGATTGGCGGGGGGCCACAGATACGCAGTATTTT. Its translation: CASSQDWRGATDTQYF.

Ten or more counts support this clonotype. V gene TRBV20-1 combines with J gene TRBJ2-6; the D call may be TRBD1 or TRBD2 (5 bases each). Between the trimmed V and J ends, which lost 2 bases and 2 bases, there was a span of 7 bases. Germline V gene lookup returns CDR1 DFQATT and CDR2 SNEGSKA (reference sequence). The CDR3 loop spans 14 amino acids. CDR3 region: CSARMGAGANVLTF. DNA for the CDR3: TGCAGTGCTAGAATGGGGGCTGGGGCCAACGTCCTGACTTTC.

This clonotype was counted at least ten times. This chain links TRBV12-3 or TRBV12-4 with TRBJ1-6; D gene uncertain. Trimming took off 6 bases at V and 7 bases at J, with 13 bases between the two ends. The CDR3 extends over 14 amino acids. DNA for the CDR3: TGTGCCAGCAGCCCTTGGGCCGGGAATTCACCCCTCCACTTT. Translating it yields CASSPWAGNSPLHF.

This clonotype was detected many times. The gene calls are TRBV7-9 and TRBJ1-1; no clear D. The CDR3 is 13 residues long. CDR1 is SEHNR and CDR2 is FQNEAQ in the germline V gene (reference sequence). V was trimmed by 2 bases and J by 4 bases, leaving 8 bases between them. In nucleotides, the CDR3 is TGTGCCAGCAGCTTATTCGCCTTCACTGAAGCTTTCTTT. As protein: CASSLFAFTEAFF.

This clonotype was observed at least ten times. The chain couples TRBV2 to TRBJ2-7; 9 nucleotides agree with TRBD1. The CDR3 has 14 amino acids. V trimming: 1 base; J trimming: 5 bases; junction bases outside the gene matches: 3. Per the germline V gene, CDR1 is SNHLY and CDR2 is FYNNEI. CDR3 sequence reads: CASSEVQGAHEQYF. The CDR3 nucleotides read TGTGCCAGCAGTGAAGTACAGGGGGCCCACGAGCAGTACTTC.

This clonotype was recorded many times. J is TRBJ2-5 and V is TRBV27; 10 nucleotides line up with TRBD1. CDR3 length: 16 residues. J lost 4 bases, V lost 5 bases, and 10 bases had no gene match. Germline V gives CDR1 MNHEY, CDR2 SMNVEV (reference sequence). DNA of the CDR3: TGTGCCAGCAGTACCGACAGGGGGCGGGATGTAGAGACCCAGTACTTC. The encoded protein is CASSTDRGRDVETQYF.

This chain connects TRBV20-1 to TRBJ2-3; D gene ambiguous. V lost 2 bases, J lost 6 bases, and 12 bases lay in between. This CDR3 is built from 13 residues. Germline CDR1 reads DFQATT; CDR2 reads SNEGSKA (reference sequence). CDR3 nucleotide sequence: TGCAGTGCTAGATCCGGACCCCCGGATACGCAGTATTTT. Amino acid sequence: CSARSGPPDTQYF.

DNA of the CDR3: TGTGCCAGCAGTCCCAGACTAGCGGGGAAGGAGACCCAGTACTTC. Translating gives CASSPRLAGKETQYF. The chain recombines TRBV28 with TRBJ2-5; the match to TRBD2 covers 11 bases. This CDR3 region has 15 residues. V shed 5 bases and J 5 bases; nucleotides not matched to a gene: 7. Per the germline V gene, CDR1 is MDHEN and CDR2 is SYDVKM. Full variable domain (missing parts from reference TRBV28 and TRBJ2-5): DVKVTQSSRYLVKRTGEKVFLECVQDMDHENMFWYRQDPGLGLRLIYFSYDVKMKEKGDIPEGYSVSREKKERFSLILESASTNQTSMYLCASSPRLAGKETQYFGPGTRLLVL.

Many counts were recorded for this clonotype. The CDR3 DNA follows: TGCAGTGCTAGATGGGGGAACACCGGGGAGCTGTTTTTT. Its translation is CSARWGNTGELFF. The chain couples TRBV20-1 to TRBJ2-2; D is unresolved. The V gene's germline CDR1 is DFQATT and CDR2 SNEGSKA (reference sequence). CDR3 length: 13 amino acids. V was cut by 2 bases and J by 1 base, with 5 bases left in between.

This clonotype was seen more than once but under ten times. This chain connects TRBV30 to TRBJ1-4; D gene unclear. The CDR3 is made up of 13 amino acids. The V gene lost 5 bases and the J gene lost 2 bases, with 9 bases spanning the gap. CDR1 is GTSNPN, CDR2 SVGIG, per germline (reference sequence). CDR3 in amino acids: CAWGRGTNEKLFF. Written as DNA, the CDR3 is TGTGCCTGGGGGAGAGGGACTAATGAAAAACTGTTTTTT.

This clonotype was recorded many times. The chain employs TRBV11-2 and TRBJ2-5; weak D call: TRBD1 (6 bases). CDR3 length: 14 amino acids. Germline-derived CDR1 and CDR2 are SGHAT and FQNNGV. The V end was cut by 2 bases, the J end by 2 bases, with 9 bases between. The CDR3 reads CASSLNRVQETQYF. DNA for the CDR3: TGTGCCAGCAGCTTAAACAGGGTGCAAGAGACCCAGTACTTC.

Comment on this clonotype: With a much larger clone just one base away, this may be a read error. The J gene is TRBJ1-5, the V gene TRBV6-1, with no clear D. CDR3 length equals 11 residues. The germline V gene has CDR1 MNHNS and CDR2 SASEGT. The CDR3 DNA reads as TGTGCCAGCAGTGGAAATCAGCCCCAGCGTTTT. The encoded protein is CASSGNQPQRF.

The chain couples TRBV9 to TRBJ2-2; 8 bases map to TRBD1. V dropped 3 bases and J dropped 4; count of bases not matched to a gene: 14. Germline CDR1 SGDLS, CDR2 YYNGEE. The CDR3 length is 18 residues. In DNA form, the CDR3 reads TGTGCCAGCAGCGCAGAGGCAGGGGGCTATTCAAGCACCGGGGAGCTGTTTTTT. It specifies CASSAEAGGYSSTGELFF. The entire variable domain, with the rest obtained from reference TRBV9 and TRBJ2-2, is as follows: DSGVTQTPKHLITATGQRVTLRCSPRSGDLSVYWYQQSLDQGLQFLIQYYNGEERAKGNILERFSAQQFPDLHSELNLSSLELGDSALYFCASSAEAGGYSSTGELFFGEGSRLTVL.

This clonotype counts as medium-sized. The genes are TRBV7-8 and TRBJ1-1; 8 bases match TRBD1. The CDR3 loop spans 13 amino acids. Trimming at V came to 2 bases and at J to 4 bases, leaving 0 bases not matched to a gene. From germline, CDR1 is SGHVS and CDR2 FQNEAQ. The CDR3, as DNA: TGTGCCAGCAGCTTAACAGGGGGCACTGAAGCTTTCTTT. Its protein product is CASSLTGGTEAFF.

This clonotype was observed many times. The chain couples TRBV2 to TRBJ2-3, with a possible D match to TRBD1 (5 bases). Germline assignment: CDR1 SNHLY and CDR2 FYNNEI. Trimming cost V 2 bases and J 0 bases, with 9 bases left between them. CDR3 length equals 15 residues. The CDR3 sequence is CASSERQLSTDTQYF. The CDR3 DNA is TGTGCCAGCAGTGAAAGACAGCTTAGCACAGATACGCAGTATTTT.

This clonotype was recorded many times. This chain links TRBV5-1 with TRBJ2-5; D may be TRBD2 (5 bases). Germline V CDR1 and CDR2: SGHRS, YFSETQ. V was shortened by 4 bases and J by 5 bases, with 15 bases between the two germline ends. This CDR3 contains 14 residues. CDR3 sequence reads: CASSEGTLGETQYF. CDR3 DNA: TGCGCCAGCAGCGAGGGCACCCTCGGGGAGACCCAGTACTTC. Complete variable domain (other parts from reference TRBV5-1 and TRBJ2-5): KAGVTQTPRYLIKTRGQQVTLSCSPISGHRSVSWYQQTPGQGLQFLFEYFSETQRNKGNFPGRFSGRQFSNSRSEMNVSTLELGDSALYLCASSEGTLGETQYFGPGTRLLVL.

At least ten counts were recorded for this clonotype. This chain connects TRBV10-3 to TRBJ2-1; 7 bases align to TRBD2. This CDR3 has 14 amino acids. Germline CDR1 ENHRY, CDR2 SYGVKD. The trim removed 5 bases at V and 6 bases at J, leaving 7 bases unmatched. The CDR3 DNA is TGTGCCATCAGTCTAGCGGACACCTCCAATGAGCAGTTCTTC. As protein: CAISLADTSNEQFF.

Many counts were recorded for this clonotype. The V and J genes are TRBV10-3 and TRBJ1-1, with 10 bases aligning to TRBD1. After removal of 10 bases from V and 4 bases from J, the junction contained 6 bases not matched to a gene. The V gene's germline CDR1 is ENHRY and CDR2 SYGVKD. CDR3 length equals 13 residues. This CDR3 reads CATHGQGGTEAFF. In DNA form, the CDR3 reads TGTGCCACCCACGGACAGGGGGGCACTGAAGCTTTCTTT.

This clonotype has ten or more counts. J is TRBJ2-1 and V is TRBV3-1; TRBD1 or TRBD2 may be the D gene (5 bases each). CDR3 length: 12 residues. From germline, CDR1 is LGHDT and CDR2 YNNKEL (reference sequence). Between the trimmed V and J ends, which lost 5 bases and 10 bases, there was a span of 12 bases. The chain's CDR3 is CASSMGDGEQFF. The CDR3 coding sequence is TGTGCCAGCAGCATGGGGGATGGCGAGCAGTTCTTC.

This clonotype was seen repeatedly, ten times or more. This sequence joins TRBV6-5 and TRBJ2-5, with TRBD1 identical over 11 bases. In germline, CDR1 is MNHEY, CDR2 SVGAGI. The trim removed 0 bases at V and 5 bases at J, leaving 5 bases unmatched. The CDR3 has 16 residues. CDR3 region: CASSYSGTGGSETQYF. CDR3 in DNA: TGTGCCAGCAGTTACTCAGGGACAGGGGGTTCGGAGACCCAGTACTTC.

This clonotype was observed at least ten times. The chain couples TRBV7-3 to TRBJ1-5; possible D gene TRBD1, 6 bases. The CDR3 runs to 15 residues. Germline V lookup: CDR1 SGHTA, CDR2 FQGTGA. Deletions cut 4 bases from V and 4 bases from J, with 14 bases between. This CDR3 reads CASSYPGGANQPQHF. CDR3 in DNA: TGTGCCAGCAGCTATCCTGGGGGCGCGAATCAGCCCCAGCATTTT.

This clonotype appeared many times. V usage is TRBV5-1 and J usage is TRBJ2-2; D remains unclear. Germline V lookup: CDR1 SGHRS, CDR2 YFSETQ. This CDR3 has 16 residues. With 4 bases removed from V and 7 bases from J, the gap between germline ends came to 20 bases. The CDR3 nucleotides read TGCGCCAGCAGCCTGGCTGTCATGTTTGAGAACGGGGAGCTGTTTTTT. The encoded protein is CASSLAVMFENGELFF.